This TCR beta chain was found in a study of CD8+ T cells in alopecia areata. Study-level information: The approximately 6-10-week-old female C3H/HeJ mice were given skin taken from approximately 6-13-month-old C3H/HeJ graft donors that had spontaneous alopecia.

Whole-study findings and limits: Normal scalp had lower clonality than lesional scalp, with alopecia totalis/universalis lesions showing this most strongly. Among patients, TCR sharing was less clear than in mice, a difference possibly due in part to HLA diversity in the patient population. Scalp data also include sequences from resident alphabeta T cells of normal skin.

Cutaneous lymph nodes were pooled and cells sorted by CD4, CD8alpha, NKG2D, NKG2ACE and more. Extraction of RNA preceded its reverse transcription into cDNA, which served as the sequencing template. Assay used: immunoSEQ multiplex PCR; TCRdb lists only in-frame clones, some missing. The table lists 200,000 to 300,000 clones, with no singletons. A note on this clone: Antigen specificity is unknown. The genes are named according to mouse. The CDR3 extends 4 residues past the end of the read, so its final part is completed from the germline J gene.

This CDR3 has 16 amino acids. Trimming took 5 bases from V and 0 from J; bases not matched to a gene: 8. CDR1 and CDR2 (germline): NSHNY, SYGAGN. Input material: CD4+ T cells sorted from a lymph node. V is TRBV13-1 and J is TRBJ2-3; 8 bases line up with TRBD2. The receptor comes from a C3H/HeJ mouse with alopecia areata. MHC haplotype: H2-k. Partial CDR3 DNA: TGTGCCAGCAGCTCCCCTGGGGGGAATAGTGCAGAA. Amino acid sequence: CASSSPGGNSAE. The entire CDR3 is CASSSPGGNSAETLYF.